Described below is a single TCR beta chain sequence and its context. The data were produced by immunoSEQ multiplex PCR, yet TCRdb's version contains in-frame clones alone and is incomplete. The sample includes approximately 230,000 clones, about nine tenths of them seen just once. The record originates from a study of blood T cell repertoires in COVID-19. As for the study in general: From the United States, Italy and Spain came samples of acute and convalescent COVID-19. The cDNA or gDNA used as material had been derived from T cells, B-cell-depleted T cells, or PBMCs.

Assignments of participants to cohorts depended upon their own reported clinical history. The V and J ends lost 0 bases and 4 bases respectively, with 18 bases between them. The CDR3 has 17 residues. Germline loops: CDR1 MNHEY, CDR2 SMNVEV (reference sequence). The rearrangement links TRBV27 to TRBJ1-2; D is perhaps TRBD1 (5 bases). This TCR derives from a man between 18 and 35 years old who had recovered from COVID-19. Sequencing was performed on PBMCs or T cells enriched from blood (not recorded which). CDR3 in amino acids: CASSLSAREDFIYGYTF. CDR3 in DNA: TGTGCCAGCAGTTTATCCGCCAGGGAGGATTTCATCTATGGCTACACCTTC.